This T cell receptor (beta chain) was identified during a study of T cells in tumors after PD-1 blockade. Study context: During anti-PD-1 treatment, some patients continued daily vismodegib 150 mg. Mean per blood sample: about 110,000 templates (about 21,000-270,000), approximately 37,000 unique clonotypes.

The CDR3 has 14 amino acids. The germline V gene encodes CDR1 SQVTM and CDR2 ANQGSEA. The V and J ends lost 7 bases and 3 bases, in that order; junction bases with no gene match: 4. The table came from immunoSEQ multiplex PCR; TCRdb's copy has only in-frame clones and leaves some out. The table lists about 33,000 clones, just under 80% of them singletons. The receptor's source is a human donor with basal cell carcinoma. The rearrangement links TRBV29-1 to TRBJ2-1; TRBD2 agrees at 12 bases. The sample in question was PBMCs, obtained before anti-PD-1 treatment. Here the CDR3 reads CSGGLAGFYNEQFF. DNA for the CDR3: TGCAGCGGGGGACTAGCGGGTTTCTACAATGAGCAGTTCTTC.